The present TCR beta chain was sequenced within a study of cytomegalovirus exposure and HLA in healthy donors. Germline loops: CDR1 SNHLY, CDR2 FYNNEI. This CDR3 is built from 15 residues. V dropped 3 bases and J dropped 8; count of bases not matched to a gene: 12. Study findings and constraints: The tendency of first-cohort TCR clusters to co-occur in the roughly 120 validation repertoires was identified by a subsequent analysis. The study put roughly 160 TCR beta chains on its list as cytomegalovirus-associated.

Using immunoSEQ multiplex PCR, the repertoire was profiled, and TCRdb retains in-frame clones only, with some absent. The table includes 45,000 to 65,000 clones, around 93% detected once. Concerning this clone itself: Its antigen is as yet unknown.

Sequenced: PBMCs. This chain connects TRBV2 to TRBJ1-2, with 7 bases that match TRBD1. This TCR derives from a woman between 18 and 29 years old in good health and CMV-seropositive. The CDR3: CASSDIEGAFHGYTF. The CDR3 bases are TGTGCCAGCAGTGACATAGAGGGGGCGTTTCACGGCTACACCTTC.